The sequence of this T cell receptor beta chain was determined in a study of Ad26.COV2.S vaccination and SARS-CoV-2 variants. Study-wide background: COV1001, an Ad26.COV2.S trial, supplied this vaccine-arm donor. Study-level findings and limits: Vaccinees displayed broader spike-specific TCR repertoires than placebo recipients. The analyses of TCR breadth and depth may have understated the size of total T cell responses.

Germline V gene lookup returns CDR1 SEHNR and CDR2 FQNEAQ (reference sequence). V was trimmed by 5 bases and J by 10 bases, leaving 21 bases between them. This CDR3 has 15 residues. Measured with immunoSEQ multiplex PCR; TCRdb has only the in-frame clones, and not every one. In the table there are about 280,000 clones, approximately 87% of which are singletons. This clone has just a few counts. The antigen is unknown. This sample's treatment: 19 received Ad26.COV2.S at low or high dose, single or two shots; 5 received placebo; per-sample allocation not given. Day 63 after the first vaccine or placebo injection was the time point for sampling. Vaccine was an Ad26 vector expressing Wuhan-strain SARS-CoV-2 spike.

The chain has TRBV7-9 and TRBJ2-1; no clear D gene. This clonotype was obtained from a person between 18 and 60 years old who received the Ad26.COV2.S COVID-19 vaccine or a placebo. The material was peripheral blood, obtained in a trial of Ad26.COV2.S vaccine versus placebo. The DNA for the CDR3 is TGTGCCAGCAGCCCTAAGGTTAGGGTGGCCGTCGAGCAGTTCTTC. It translates to CASSPKVRVAVEQFF.